This is a list of T cell receptor beta chains from one sample in a study of blood T cell repertoires in COVID-19. Assay used: immunoSEQ multiplex PCR; TCRdb lists only in-frame clones, some missing. The sample yields about 56,000 clones, 89% seen once. Sample: peripheral blood. Receptors were obtained from a woman in her sixties with COVID-19, enrolled during active disease. Each CDR3 is given with its conserved first and last residue. Rows may omit the clone size; those that give it use once, few, many or a size class.

abundance,v_gene,j_gene,CDR3aa
NA,TRBV28,TRBJ2-1,CASRYTNGGPYNEQFF
NA,TRBV29-1,TRBJ1-2,CSVEIAGDGYTF
NA,TRBV6-5,TRBJ2-2,CASSYGGPGELFF
NA,TRBV10-3,TRBJ2-2,CAISGQGNTGELFF
NA,TRBV29-1,TRBJ2-5,CSVGREVRETQYF
NA,TRBV7-2,TRBJ2-5,CASSLQSSPNQETQYF
NA,TRBV5-4,TRBJ2-1,CASTPGSSYNEQFF
NA,TRBV3-1/TRBV3-2,TRBJ1-6,CASSQVDRGSPLHF
NA,TRBV10-3,TRBJ2-7,CAISKAGGLSYEQYF
NA,TRBV5-1,TRBJ2-5,CASKWRADQETQYF
NA,TRBV15,TRBJ2-7,CATSGFGGSYEQYF
NA,TRBV6-5,TRBJ1-6,CASRLTPNSPLHF
NA,TRBV7-7,TRBJ2-3,CASSRLGLALDTQYF
NA,TRBV4-1,TRBJ1-5,CASSQVTTGGRQPQHF
NA,TRBV11-3,TRBJ1-1,CASSLIPAVNTEAFF
NA,TRBV28,TRBJ1-2,CASSLTGYPDYGYTF
NA,TRBV6-5,TRBJ1-1,CASSFKLQGNTEAFF
NA,TRBV10-3,TRBJ1-1,CAISGKGGARNTEAFF
NA,TRBV7-9,TRBJ2-5,CAIEGLAVQQYF
NA,TRBV7-6,TRBJ2-1,CASSLASLAGGYNEQFF
NA,TRBV7-2,TRBJ1-2,CASREPGQGPGYTF
once,TRBV28,TRBJ1-5,CASSRTGGNQPQHF
NA,TRBV4-1,TRBJ2-3,CASSQVSLVSTDTQYF
once,TRBV7-2,TRBJ2-5,CASSRDRGETQYF